What follows are 25 T cell receptor beta chains derived from one specimen sequenced in a study of cytomegalovirus exposure and HLA in healthy donors. The PCR employed 60 Vbeta primers together with 13 Jbeta primers. The assay was immunoSEQ multiplex PCR, and TCRdb's table has in-frame clones only and misses some. The table records 95,000 to 150,000 clones, 70% to 80% of them present only once. Specimen: PBMCs. The origin of the receptors is a woman in her thirties or forties in good health and CMV-seropositive.

The chain combines TRBV6-4 with TRBJ1-4; 7 bases are a match to TRBD1. Germline V CDR1 and CDR2: MRHNA, SNTAGT. There are 15 residues in the CDR3. After removal of 6 bases from V and 2 bases from J, the junction contained 6 bases not matched to a gene. The CDR3 DNA reads as TGTGCCAGCAGACTGACAGGGTGGACTAATGAAAAACTGTTTTTT. Its translation is CASRLTGWTNEKLFF.

This clone was seen ten or more times. The chain uses TRBV6-5 and TRBJ1-1, with 7 bases fitting TRBD1. Per the germline V gene, CDR1 is MNHEY and CDR2 is SVGAGI. The V gene end was trimmed by 2 bases and the J gene end by 1 base; junction bases not matched to a gene: 4. The CDR3 covers 15 residues. The CDR3 loop reads CASSYRGLSNTEAFF. DNA for the CDR3: TGTGCCAGCAGTTACAGGGGGCTATCGAACACTGAAGCTTTCTTT.

This clone occurred a few times. J is TRBJ2-7 and V is TRBV20-1, with D perhaps TRBD2 (5 bases). V lost 7 bases and J 6 bases, leaving 13 bases between the germline ends. The V gene's germline CDR1 is DFQATT and CDR2 SNEGSKA (reference sequence). This CDR3 has 11 amino acids. The CDR3: CSVAGTGEQYF. The CDR3 bases are TGCAGTGTGGCGGGTACCGGCGAGCAGTACTTC.

This sequence joins TRBV4-3 and TRBJ1-1; D is ambiguous. Germline V gives CDR1 LGHNA, CDR2 YSLEER. Trimming took 1 base from V and 1 from J, leaving 4 bases between them. This CDR3 is 13 amino acids long. CDR3 residues: CASSQVWNTEAFF. The CDR3 nucleotides read TGCGCCAGCAGCCAAGTCTGGAACACTGAAGCTTTCTTT.

The chain carries TRBV27 and TRBJ1-2; the D gene is possibly TRBD1 (5 bases). Per the germline V gene, CDR1 is MNHEY and CDR2 is SMNVEV (reference sequence). CDR3 length: 15 residues. V was cut by 4 bases and J by 3 bases, with 15 bases left in between. CDR3 coding DNA: TGTGCCAGCAGTTGGGGGTCGGGACTCGACTATGGCTACACCTTC. Translating gives CASSWGSGLDYGYTF.

The rearrangement joins TRBV10-3 to TRBJ2-3; D is undetermined. CDR1 and CDR2 (germline): ENHRY, SYGVKD. V was pared by 4 bases and J by 4 bases, with 9 bases between. CDR3 size: 13 residues. The CDR3 protein is CAISVKPADTQYF. Here the CDR3 DNA reads TGTGCCATCAGTGTAAAGCCCGCAGATACGCAGTATTTT.

The chain carries TRBV7-9 and TRBJ1-2; D is unresolved. V was clipped by 4 bases and J by 2 bases, with 11 bases between them. The CDR3 runs to 14 residues. Germline CDR1 SEHNR, CDR2 FQNEAQ (reference sequence). CDR3 region: CASSSWAVNYGYTF. CDR3 DNA: TGTGCCAGCAGCTCATGGGCCGTAAACTATGGCTACACCTTC.

This clone was seen a handful of times. V gene TRBV6-1 combines with J gene TRBJ1-2; 10 positions agree with TRBD1. V trimming: 5 bases; J trimming: 6 bases; junction bases outside the gene matches: 9. CDR3 length: 15 residues. Germline values: CDR1 MNHNS, CDR2 SASEGT. The CDR3 sequence: CASSWESGTGDGYTF. CDR3 sequence (DNA): TGTGCCAGCAGTTGGGAATCCGGGACAGGGGATGGCTACACCTTC.

This clone was observed a handful of times. The V gene is TRBV19, the J gene TRBJ1-6; TRBD1 matches 10 bases. Germline trimming cut 7 bases from V and 6 bases from J; bases unmatched to any gene: 6. CDR3 length: 15 residues. The germline V gene has CDR1 LNHDA and CDR2 SQIVND (reference sequence). The CDR3 is CASIPGTGVNSPLHF. CDR3 DNA: TGTGCCAGTATTCCTGGGACAGGGGTTAATTCACCCCTCCACTTT. Based on the CDR3 plus reference TRBV19 and TRBJ1-6, the full variable domain is DGGITQSPKYLFRKEGQNVTLSCEQNLNHDAMYWYRQDPGQGLRLIYYSQIVNDFQKGDIAEGYSVSREKKESFPLTVTSAQKNPTAFYLCASIPGTGVNSPLHFGNGTRLTVT.

The rearrangement links TRBV27 to TRBJ2-3; TRBD1 is a possible D gene (5 bases). Between the trimmed V and J ends, which lost 9 bases and 4 bases, there was a span of 14 bases. CDR3 length: 13 residues. Germline CDR1 MNHEY, CDR2 SMNVEV (reference sequence). DNA of the CDR3: TGTGCCAGTTGGGGCTATGGCCCAGATACGCAGTATTTT. It is translated as CASWGYGPDTQYF.

This clone showed up just once. The CDR3, as DNA: TGCGCCAGCAGCTCGAGACAGGGGTCCCTAGGCTCCTATAATTCACCCCTCCACTTT. This codes for CASSSRQGSLGSYNSPLHF. The chain carries TRBV5-1 and TRBJ1-6; the match to TRBD1 covers 8 bases. The germline CDR1 and CDR2 sequences are SGHRS and YFSETQ. This CDR3 is built from 19 residues. Trimming removed 3 bases from V and 0 bases from J; junction bases left unmatched: 11.

This clone showed up just once. The chain recombines TRBV30 with TRBJ2-7; the match to TRBD2 covers 10 bases. The CDR3 has 15 amino acids. J gave up 6 bases and V 5 bases, and 13 bases lay outside the gene matches. The V gene's germline CDR1 is GTSNPN and CDR2 SVGIG (reference sequence). CDR3 DNA: TGTGCCTGGTCGAGCGGGAGGGCTCTTGGCGGCGAGCAGTACTTC. It yields the protein CAWSSGRALGGEQYF.

V is TRBV9 and J is TRBJ1-4, with D perhaps matching TRBD1 (5 bases). CDR3 size: 15 residues. CDR1 and CDR2 from the germline V gene are SGDLS and YYNGEE. V gave up 0 bases and J gave up 4 bases, with 10 bases separating them. Written as DNA, the CDR3 is TGTGCCAGCAGCGTAGGGGGCCGCGGTAATGAAAAACTGTTTTTT. Protein: CASSVGGRGNEKLFF.

This clone occurred once. V and J are TRBV6-5 and TRBJ2-7; D ambiguous. CDR1 and CDR2 from the germline V gene are MNHEY and SVGAGI. The CDR3 loop spans 15 amino acids. Trimming stripped 6 bases from V and 2 bases from J, with 17 bases between. The CDR3 sequence is CASRINGRITYEQYF. CDR3 nucleotides: TGTGCCAGCAGAATAAACGGCAGGATTACCTACGAGCAGTACTTC.

The CDR3 spells CASSLERRETQYF. The CDR3 coding sequence is TGTGCCAGCAGCCTCGAGAGGCGAGAGACCCAGTACTTC. This sequence joins TRBV5-6 and TRBJ2-5; D remains ambiguous. V was pared by 4 bases and J by 4 bases, with 11 bases between. CDR3 length: 13 amino acids. The V gene's germline CDR1 is SGHDT and CDR2 YYEEEE. The variable domain in full, with the rest retrieved from reference TRBV5-6 and TRBJ2-5, is DAGVTQSPTHLIKTRGQQVTLRCSPKSGHDTVSWYQQALGQGPQFIFQYYEEEERQRGNFPDRFSGHQFPNYSSELNVNALLLGDSALYLCASSLERRETQYFGPGTRLLVL.

The CDR3 DNA follows: TGTGCCAGCAGCTTACAGGGAACAGATACGCAGTATTTT. Its protein is CASSLQGTDTQYF. The chain is built from TRBV7-3 and TRBJ2-3; TRBD1 is a possible D gene (5 bases). The V end lost 2 bases, the J end lost 3 bases, and 6 bases lay between the germline ends. CDR1 is SGHTA and CDR2 is FQGTGA in the germline V gene. This CDR3 spans 13 amino acids.

The CDR3 region has the DNA TGTGCCAGCAGCTTAGCTTTCAGGGTGGGCTATGGCTACACCTTC. It encodes CASSLAFRVGYGYTF. This chain joins TRBV7-8 and TRBJ1-2, with D perhaps matching TRBD1 (5 bases). Between the trimmed V and J ends, which lost 0 bases and 4 bases, there was a span of 12 bases. This CDR3 contains 15 residues. CDR1 is SGHVS and CDR2 is FQNEAQ in the germline V gene. The whole variable domain, filled in from reference TRBV7-8 and TRBJ1-2, reads GAGVSQSPRYKVAKRGQDVALRCDPISGHVSLFWYQQALGQGPEFLTYFQNEAQLDKSGLPSDRFFAERPEGSVSTLKIQRTQQEDSAVYLCASSLAFRVGYGYTFGSGTRLTVV.

The V call is TRBV7-2, the J call TRBJ2-7, with D tentatively TRBD1 (6 bases). The CDR3 sequence is 15 residues long. CDR1 and CDR2 (germline): SGHTA, FQGNSA. The germline V and J ends were trimmed by 5 bases and 4 bases, with 18 bases remaining between them. The DNA for the CDR3 is TGTGCCAGCAGCCCTATAGGTGGACAGAGTTACGAGCAGTACTTC. This encodes CASSPIGGQSYEQYF.

The rearrangement links TRBV30 to TRBJ2-1; D is perhaps TRBD1 (5 bases). Germline assignment: CDR1 GTSNPN and CDR2 SVGIG (reference sequence). The CDR3 has 11 residues. The ends were cut back, 1 base at V and 9 bases at J, with 7 bases in the middle. CDR3 amino acids: CAWSDRGEQFF. For the CDR3, the DNA is TGTGCCTGGAGTGATAGGGGTGAGCAGTTCTTC.

This clone was observed once. The chain links TRBV2 to TRBJ2-3; 9 bases are a match to TRBD2. V lost 8 bases and J lost 6; bases outside the gene matches: 9. Germline V lookup: CDR1 SNHLY, CDR2 FYNNEI. The CDR3 is made up of 14 amino acids. The CDR3 loop reads CASWEGSGGDTQYF. The CDR3, as DNA: TGTGCCAGCTGGGAAGGGAGCGGGGGGGATACGCAGTATTTT. The whole variable domain, remainder taken from reference TRBV2 and TRBJ2-3, is EPEVTQTPSHQVTQMGQEVILRCVPISNHLYFYWYRQILGQKVEFLVSFYNNEISEKSEIFDDQFSVERPDGSNFTLKIRSTKLEDSAMYFCASWEGSGGDTQYFGPGTRLTVL.

This clone was observed a few times. The rearrangement joins TRBV15 to TRBJ1-5; perhaps TRBD1 as D (6 bases). V lost 0 bases and J lost 4, with 10 bases in between. The CDR3 is 15 amino acids. Germline V lookup: CDR1 LNHNV, CDR2 YYDKDF (reference sequence). The CDR3, as DNA: TGTGCCACCAGCAGAGATTTGAGGGGGAATCAGCCCCAGCATTTT. This sequence encodes CATSRDLRGNQPQHF.

The rearrangement links TRBV4-2 to TRBJ2-1; 8 nucleotides line up with TRBD2. Germline CDR1 reads LGHNA; CDR2 reads YNFKEQ. The CDR3 has 16 amino acids. Unmatched junction bases numbered 5, after V lost 0 bases and J lost 4 bases. Here the CDR3 DNA reads TGTGCCAGCAGCCAAGAAGCGGGGGCCCTATACAATGAGCAGTTCTTC. Amino acid sequence: CASSQEAGALYNEQFF.

This clone was seen a single time. The chain couples TRBV25-1 to TRBJ1-3; tentative D call: TRBD1 (5 bases). Trimming removed 3 bases from V and 2 bases from J, with 8 bases in between. Germline V gives CDR1 MGHDK, CDR2 SYGVNS. The CDR3 consists of 14 residues. The CDR3 region is CASSDREAGNTIYF. The CDR3 region has the DNA TGTGCCAGCAGTGACAGGGAGGCTGGAAACACCATATATTTT.

The V gene is TRBV5-1, the J gene TRBJ2-7; 9 nucleotides align to TRBD2. CDR1 SGHRS and CDR2 YFSETQ come from the germline V gene. CDR3 length: 16 amino acids. Trimming removed 4 bases from V and 2 bases from J; junction bases left unmatched: 10. The CDR3: CASSPNLSGGTYEQYF. The DNA for the CDR3 is TGCGCCAGCAGCCCTAACCTTAGCGGGGGTACCTACGAGCAGTACTTC. Looking up the rest from reference TRBV5-1 and TRBJ2-7 gives the full variable domain: KAGVTQTPRYLIKTRGQQVTLSCSPISGHRSVSWYQQTPGQGLQFLFEYFSETQRNKGNFPGRFSGRQFSNSRSEMNVSTLELGDSALYLCASSPNLSGGTYEQYFGPGTRLTVT.

The chain recombines TRBV19 with TRBJ1-4; TRBD1 agrees at 7 bases. V lost 7 bases, J lost 4 bases, and 9 bases stayed unmatched. CDR3 length: 15 residues. Germline CDR1 LNHDA, CDR2 SQIVND (reference sequence). The CDR3 here is CASTPGTELNEKLFF. The CDR3 DNA is TGTGCCAGTACCCCCGGGACAGAACTTAATGAAAAACTGTTTTTT.